The table lists the clone carrying this T cell receptor beta chain with many counts. The antigen is unknown. The sample is drawn from a study of CD8 T cells in ankylosing spondylitis. Points from the study as a whole: Matched ankylosing spondylitis synovial fluid reportedly contained a significantly enriched population of disease-linked clones. Certain motif variants had earlier been reported in reactive arthritis synovial fluid and blood. Apparently characteristic of ankylosing spondylitis blood was a TCR beta motif (about eight highly homologous variants).

Germline values: CDR1 DFQATT, CDR2 SNEGSKA (reference sequence). CDR3 size: 14 residues. The V gene end was trimmed by 0 bases and the J gene end by 7 bases; junction bases not matched to a gene: 5. Libraries of TCR beta came from quantitative 5'-RACE with molecular barcodes. TCRdb used MiXCR to reprocess the 5' RACE reads, holding one entry per CDR3 protein. The sample shows fewer than 250,000 distinct CDR3 sequences, over 9.5% of them seen only once. The TCR sequence derives from a male donor with ankylosing spondylitis or in good health (not recorded which). The source material was blood, either unsorted or a sorted T cell fraction (not recorded which). This chain links TRBV20-1 with TRBJ2-3; 9 bases map to TRBD2. CDR3 protein: CSAREFSSGNTQYF. CDR3 sequence (DNA): TGCAGTGCTAGAGAATTTTCTAGCGGGAATACGCAGTATTTT.